These 27 T cell receptor beta chains originate from one sample sequenced in a study of spatial heterogeneity in lung cancer. Time point noted: blood at routine non-recurrence follow-up after resection. The authors sequenced whole RNA from tumor, nontumor lung or frozen PBMC without sorting. TCRdb independently ran MiXCR on the 5' RACE reads; one entry per CDR3 protein. The repertoire has tens of thousands of distinct CDR3 sequences, 6% to 8.5% of them found once; the top ten carry 35%. The input for sequencing was PBMCs, taken at follow-up. Receptors were obtained from a female donor with early-stage non-small cell lung cancer.

The V gene is TRBV14, the J gene TRBJ2-3, with 8 nucleotides matching TRBD2. The germline CDR1 and CDR2 sequences are SGHDN and FVKESK. V trimming: 1 base; J trimming: 4 bases; junction bases outside the gene matches: 7. The CDR3 is 16 residues long. CDR3 sequence (DNA): TGTGCCAGCAGCCAAGTACCGGGACTAGGGGCAGATACGCAGTATTTT. It specifies CASSQVPGLGADTQYF.

This chain links TRBV3-1 with TRBJ2-5, with D maybe TRBD2 (5 bases). V gave up 5 bases and J gave up 2 bases, with 12 bases separating them. Germline CDR1 reads LGHDT; CDR2 reads YNNKEL (reference sequence). The CDR3 totals 14 residues. The CDR3 protein is CASSIRERQETQYF. The CDR3 nucleotides are TGTGCCAGCAGCATTAGGGAGCGGCAAGAGACCCAGTACTTC.

The table lists this clonotype with a few counts. The chain has TRBV7-9 and TRBJ1-2; D is perhaps TRBD1 (5 bases). Trimming stripped 1 base from V and 4 bases from J, with 16 bases between. CDR3 length equals 16 residues. Germline V gives CDR1 SEHNR, CDR2 FQNEAQ (reference sequence). CDR3 sequence (DNA): TGTGCCAGCAGCTTAGAAGGGACTCCGAACCCCTATGGCTACACCTTC. It encodes CASSLEGTPNPYGYTF. The complete variable domain, with remaining parts taken from reference TRBV7-9 and TRBJ1-2, reads DTGVSQNPRHKITKRGQNVTFRCDPISEHNRLYWYRQTLGQGPEFLTYFQNEAQLEKSRLLSDRFSAERPKGSFSTLEIQRTEQGDSAMYLCASSLEGTPNPYGYTFGSGTRLTVV.

This chain joins TRBV12-3 or TRBV12-4 and TRBJ1-2; no reliable D call. The CDR3 runs to 13 residues. The V and J ends lost 1 base and 6 bases respectively, with 9 bases between them. Here the CDR3 reads CASSLGVKDGYTF. Written as DNA, the CDR3 is TGTGCCAGCAGTTTAGGTGTAAAGGATGGCTACACCTTC.

This clonotype was found many times. The rearrangement joins TRBV7-9 to TRBJ2-4; 7 nucleotides align to TRBD2. V lost 10 bases and J lost 5; bases outside the gene matches: 8. The CDR3 extends over 13 amino acids. CDR1 and CDR2 from the germline V gene are SEHNR and FQNEAQ (reference sequence). In DNA, the CDR3 is TGTGCCACCTCTTTGGCGGGGGAAAACATTCAGTACTTC. Its translation: CATSLAGENIQYF.

In this sample, this clonotype turned up a few times. V and J are TRBV12-3 or TRBV12-4 and TRBJ1-5, with 8 positions matching TRBD1. The CDR3 totals 14 residues. With V trimmed by 4 bases and J by 4 bases, 3 bases remained unmatched. CDR3 residues: CASSSRTGNQPQHF. As DNA, the CDR3 is TGTGCCAGCAGTTCAAGGACAGGGAATCAGCCCCAGCATTTT.

This clonotype was recorded many times. The V call is TRBV20-1, the J call TRBJ1-1; maybe TRBD1 (6 bases). The CDR3 covers 15 residues. Germline values: CDR1 DFQATT, CDR2 SNEGSKA (reference sequence). The V end lost 4 bases, the J end lost 5 bases, and 20 bases lay between the germline ends. CDR3 protein: CSAKVSTGGRTEAFF. The CDR3, as DNA: TGCAGTGCTAAGGTCTCGACGGGGGGCAGGACTGAAGCTTTCTTT.

The chain employs TRBV12-3 or TRBV12-4 and TRBJ2-5, with TRBD1 matching 7 bases. V gave up 5 bases and J gave up 3 bases; unmatched junction bases: 3. CDR3 length equals 13 residues. The chain's CDR3 is CASSVGTEETQYF. As DNA, the CDR3 is TGTGCCAGCAGTGTCGGGACAGAAGAGACCCAGTACTTC.

The chain has TRBV6-1 and TRBJ2-5; D call uncertain. Trimming took 1 base from V and 5 from J, leaving 8 bases between them. The CDR3 runs 13 residues. Germline lookup yields CDR1 MNHNS and CDR2 SASEGT. CDR3 sequence (DNA): TGTGCCAGCAGTGAAGTGGGCCGGGAGACCCAGTACTTC. It codes for CASSEVGRETQYF.

This clonotype has ten or more counts. The chain links TRBV3-1 to TRBJ2-7, with a weak D call TRBD2 (6 bases). CDR1 and CDR2 (germline): LGHDT, YNNKEL (reference sequence). The CDR3 is made up of 14 amino acids. The V end was cut by 4 bases, the J end by 4 bases, with 14 bases between. Written as DNA, the CDR3 is TGTGCCAGCAGCCCCAGGCGGGGCGCATACGAGCAGTACTTC. This gives the protein CASSPRRGAYEQYF.

The sample holds many counts of this clonotype. The genes are TRBV10-2 and TRBJ2-2; D is possibly TRBD2 (5 bases). V lost 2 bases and J 4 bases, leaving 11 bases between the germline ends. CDR1 and CDR2 (germline): WSHSY, SAAADI. This CDR3 has 15 residues. The CDR3 DNA reads TGCGCCAGCAGTGAGAACCAAGCGGTCACCGGGGAGCTGTTTTTT. Amino acids: CASSENQAVTGELFF.

This clonotype was observed many times. V and J are TRBV7-2 and TRBJ1-5; D remains ambiguous. The germline V and J ends were trimmed by 1 base and 2 bases, with 12 bases remaining between them. CDR3 length: 16 residues. Germline loops: CDR1 SGHTA, CDR2 FQGNSA. The chain's CDR3 is CASSLGAGEGNQPQHF. The CDR3 DNA reads as TGTGCCAGCAGCTTAGGGGCCGGGGAGGGCAATCAGCCCCAGCATTTT.

The table lists this clonotype with a few counts. The gene calls are TRBV7-9 and TRBJ1-1; TRBD1 aligns across 9 bases. CDR1 and CDR2 from the germline V gene are SEHNR and FQNEAQ (reference sequence). The CDR3 has 16 residues. V lost 5 bases and J lost 1; bases outside the gene matches: 8. CDR3 sequence: CASSPGGGQGNTEAFF. In DNA form, the CDR3 reads TGTGCCAGCAGCCCTGGTGGGGGACAGGGGAACACTGAAGCTTTCTTT. Complete variable domain (other parts from reference TRBV7-9 and TRBJ1-1): DTGVSQNPRHKITKRGQNVTFRCDPISEHNRLYWYRQTLGQGPEFLTYFQNEAQLEKSRLLSDRFSAERPKGSFSTLEIQRTEQGDSAMYLCASSPGGGQGNTEAFFGQGTRLTVV.

This clonotype came up many times. The V gene is TRBV5-4, the J gene TRBJ2-2; D remains unclear. CDR3 length: 13 amino acids. Trimming stripped 4 bases from V and 5 bases from J, with 9 bases between. CDR1 is SGHNT and CDR2 is YYREEE in the germline V gene (reference sequence). DNA for the CDR3: TGTGCCAGCAGCCCTGGTCGGACCGGGGAGCTGTTTTTT. It encodes CASSPGRTGELFF.

The CDR3 DNA is TGTGCCAGCAGTTTACGTGGCCAGACCTACGAGCAGTACTTC. Protein: CASSLRGQTYEQYF. This rearrangement joins TRBV27 to TRBJ2-7; D is unresolved. The germline V gene has CDR1 MNHEY and CDR2 SMNVEV (reference sequence). CDR3 length: 14 residues. Trimming pared 2 bases from V and 2 bases from J, leaving 10 bases between.

This clonotype appeared many times. The chain joins TRBV20-1 to TRBJ2-7, with D possibly being TRBD2 (7 bases). The CDR3 loop spans 14 amino acids. V lost 5 bases, J lost 2 bases, and 16 bases lay in between. Per germline, CDR1 DFQATT and CDR2 SNEGSKA (reference sequence). This chain's CDR3 is CSAPFRGAPYEQYF. CDR3 nucleotides: TGCAGTGCTCCTTTCCGGGGGGCCCCCTACGAGCAGTACTTC.

This clonotype has at least ten counts. The chain uses TRBV10-3 and TRBJ2-1; tentative D call: TRBD2 (5 bases). The V gene lost 7 bases and the J gene lost 6 bases, with 22 bases spanning the gap. CDR1 is ENHRY, CDR2 SYGVKD, per germline. The CDR3 is 16 amino acids. This chain's CDR3 is CAITPEGKTGSNEQFF. As DNA, the CDR3 is TGTGCCATCACACCTGAAGGAAAAACGGGATCCAATGAGCAGTTCTTC.

In its sample, this clonotype was seen many times. The chain has TRBV18 and TRBJ2-7; 11 bases are a match to TRBD1. Germline values: CDR1 KGHSH, CDR2 LQKENI. This CDR3 has 15 residues. Trimming removed 5 bases from V and 2 bases from J; junction bases left unmatched: 5. The CDR3 bases are TGTGCCAGCTCATCTGGGACAGGGGGAACCTACGAGCAGTACTTC. Residues: CASSSGTGGTYEQYF. The variable domain in full, completed from reference TRBV18 and TRBJ2-7, reads NAGVMQNPRHLVRRRGQEARLRCSPMKGHSHVYWYRQLPEEGLKFMVYLQKENIIDESGMPKERFSAEFPKEGPSILRIQQVVRGDSAAYFCASSSGTGGTYEQYFGPGTRLTVT.

This clonotype was recorded at least ten times. This chain uses TRBV6-5 with TRBJ2-3; 11 nucleotides align to TRBD2. The CDR3 covers 17 residues. V shed 0 bases and J 3 bases; nucleotides not matched to a gene: 5. CDR1 and CDR2 (germline): MNHEY, SVGAGI. The CDR3 loop reads CASSYSASGGITDTQYF. The CDR3 nucleotides read TGTGCCAGCAGTTACTCGGCTAGCGGGGGGATAACAGATACGCAGTATTTT.

The sample holds many counts of this clonotype. The chain combines TRBV29-1 with TRBJ2-5; the match to TRBD1 covers 8 bases. Trimming took 4 bases from V and 4 from J; bases not matched to a gene: 2. Looked up from germline, CDR1 is SQVTM and CDR2 is ANQGSEA. The CDR3 has 12 residues. The CDR3 spells CSVGGQGETQYF. DNA of the CDR3: TGCAGCGTTGGCGGACAGGGAGAGACCCAGTACTTC.

This clonotype was picked up many times. The CDR3 protein is CASGFYSGGALINEQFF. CDR3 bases: TGTGCTAGTGGTTTCTATAGCGGGGGGGCACTCATCAATGAGCAGTTCTTC. This chain links TRBV12-5 with TRBJ2-1, with 11 bases matching TRBD2. The length of the CDR3 is 17 residues. Germline CDR1 LGHNT, CDR2 FRNRAP. J gave up 6 bases and V 3 bases, and 10 bases lay outside the gene matches. The full variable domain, its missing parts supplied by reference TRBV12-5 and TRBJ2-1, is DARVTQTPRHKVTEMGQEVTMRCQPILGHNTVFWYRQTMMQGLELLAYFRNRAPLDDSGMPKDRFSAEMPDATLATLKIQPSEPRDSAVYFCASGFYSGGALINEQFFGPGTRLTVL.

This clonotype was recorded a few times. The chain combines TRBV3-1 with TRBJ2-7; 7 positions agree with TRBD1. CDR1 and CDR2 (germline): LGHDT, YNNKEL (reference sequence). This CDR3 is 16 amino acids long. Germline trimming cut 6 bases from V and 1 base from J; bases unmatched to any gene: 12. The CDR3 spells CASRHLGGGKSYEQYF. Written as DNA, the CDR3 is TGTGCCAGCAGACACCTAGGGGGCGGAAAGTCCTACGAGCAGTACTTC.

This clonotype was seen repeatedly, ten times or more. The chain has TRBV5-8 and TRBJ2-7; possible D gene TRBD1, 6 bases. The CDR3 runs 14 residues. Trimming stripped 0 bases from V and 5 bases from J, with 12 bases between. The V gene's germline CDR1 is SGHTS and CDR2 YDEGEE. The CDR3 bases are TGTGCCAGCAGCTTGGGACAGGCTGGCGACGAGCAGTACTTC. Its translation: CASSLGQAGDEQYF. The whole variable domain, remainder taken from reference TRBV5-8 and TRBJ2-7, is EAGVTQSPTHLIKTRGQQATLRCSPISGHTSVYWYQQALGLGLQFLLWYDEGEERNRGNFPPRFSGRQFPNYSSELNVNALELEDSALYLCASSLGQAGDEQYFGPGTRLTVT.

This clonotype turned up a few times. This chain connects TRBV5-1 to TRBJ2-3; D uncertain. CDR3 length: 15 residues. Deletions cut 4 bases from V and 4 bases from J, with 16 bases between. Germline V lookup: CDR1 SGHRS, CDR2 YFSETQ. The CDR3 protein is CASSRPTAGADTQYF. The CDR3 DNA is TGCGCCAGCAGCCGGCCCACCGCCGGAGCAGATACGCAGTATTTT.

In this sample, this clonotype turned up once. The chain carries TRBV4-1 and TRBJ2-6; D gene ambiguous. V dropped 6 bases and J dropped 0 bases, with 9 bases sitting between them. From germline, CDR1 is MGHRA and CDR2 YSYEKL. This CDR3 has 15 residues. The CDR3 protein is CASSDMTSGANVLTF. The CDR3 DNA follows: TGCGCCAGCAGTGACATGACCTCTGGGGCCAACGTCCTGACTTTC.

The chain joins TRBV5-1 to TRBJ2-3; TRBD1 matches at 11 bases. After removal of 0 bases from V and 6 bases from J, the junction contained 9 bases not matched to a gene. The CDR3 runs to 17 residues. CDR1 is SGHRS and CDR2 is YFSETQ in the germline V gene. CDR3 DNA: TGCGCCAGCAGCTTGGTCGGCGGACAGGGGGCGTGGGATACGCAGTATTTT. This sequence encodes CASSLVGGQGAWDTQYF.

This chain connects TRBV12-3 or TRBV12-4 to TRBJ1-4; no reliable D call. Trimming stripped 2 bases from V and 5 bases from J, with 9 bases between. The CDR3 extends over 14 amino acids. The CDR3 protein is CASSLRVLNEKLFF. The CDR3, as DNA: TGTGCCAGCAGTTTACGGGTTCTAAATGAAAAACTGTTTTTT.